This is a list of T cell receptor beta chains from one sample in a study of blood T cell repertoires in COVID-19. Clones were sequenced by immunoSEQ multiplex PCR, and TCRdb holds only the in-frame ones, with some missing. Of roughly 150,000 clones in the sample, approximately 80% were seen once. Sequenced: peripheral blood. The receptors derive from a man in his fifties or sixties with acute or convalescent COVID-19. The CDR3 runs from the conserved cysteine through the conserved F or W. The D gene is left open where the match is weak. Clone size is shown for a subset of rows, as once, few, many or a class of expanded clone.

j_gene,v_gene,d_gene,abundance,CDR3aa,CDR3nt
TRBJ2-7,TRBV12-3/TRBV12-4,NA,NA,CASSLGTVYEQYF,TGTGCCAGCAGTTTAGGGACAGTCTACGAGCAGTACTTC
TRBJ2-6,TRBV5-1,NA,NA,CASSLAGPGRANVLTF,TGCGCCAGCAGCTTGGCTGGGCCTGGTAGGGCCAACGTCCTGACTTTC
TRBJ1-2,TRBV7-2,TRBD1,NA,CASSLMTGVVDYGYTF,TGTGCCAGCAGCTTAATGACAGGGGTGGTAGACTATGGCTACACCTTC
TRBJ1-2,TRBV7-8,TRBD1,NA,CASSQKIRGGQGVGYTF,TGTGCCAGCAGCCAGAAAATAAGAGGGGGACAGGGGGTCGGCTACACCTTC
TRBJ1-5,TRBV19,TRBD1,NA,CASSTRTGEEGHQPQHF,TGTGCCAGTAGTACACGGACAGGGGAAGAGGGTCATCAGCCCCAGCATTTT
TRBJ1-2,TRBV6-5,NA,NA,CASRRQTNYGYTF,TGTGCCAGCAGGAGACAGACTAACTATGGCTACACCTTC
TRBJ1-6,TRBV7-9,NA,NA,CASSPQARDSYNSPLHF,TGTGCCAGCAGCCCGCAGGCTCGCGACAGCTATAATTCACCCCTCCACTTT
TRBJ1-2,TRBV7-3,TRBD1,NA,CASSSSHRGGGYTF,TGTGCCAGCAGCTCCAGCCACAGGGGCGGCGGCTACACCTTC
TRBJ2-3,TRBV4-3,TRBD2,NA,CASSQDKASGDTQYF,TGCGCCAGCAGCCAAGATAAGGCTAGCGGAGATACGCAGTATTTT
TRBJ1-2,TRBV5-4,TRBD1,NA,CASSKDRGKNYGYTF,TGTGCCAGCAGCAAAGACAGGGGGAAGAACTATGGCTACACCTTC
TRBJ1-2,TRBV16,NA,NA,CASSRSGVGYTF,TGTGCCAGCAGCCGTTCAGGGGTAGGCTACACCTTC
TRBJ2-2,TRBV3-1/TRBV3-2,NA,NA,CASSPDLRTANTGELFF,TGTGCCAGCAGCCCAGATCTTCGGACAGCGAACACCGGGGAGCTGTTTTTT
TRBJ2-1,TRBV27,NA,NA,CASSPRGLYNEQFF,TGTGCCAGCAGTCCCCGGGGACTTTACAATGAGCAGTTCTTC
TRBJ1-1,TRBV4-3,TRBD1,NA,CASRGTQGENTEAFF,TGCGCCAGCAGAGGGACACAGGGGGAGAACACTGAAGCTTTCTTT
TRBJ1-2,TRBV6-2/TRBV6-3,TRBD1,NA,CASSRSPRGLPFVIYGYTF,TGTGCCAGCAGCCGTTCGCCGAGGGGGCTTCCTTTCGTAATATATGGCTACACCTTC
TRBJ1-5,TRBV4-1,NA,NA,CASSVGITNQPQHF,TGCGCCAGCAGTGTGGGCATAACAAATCAGCCCCAGCATTTT
TRBJ1-1,TRBV6-5,NA,NA,CASSYLPPGTEAFF,TGTGCCAGCAGTTATCTCCCCCCCGGCACTGAAGCTTTCTTT
TRBJ2-5,TRBV28,NA,few,CASSQGFTNQETQYF,TGTGCCAGCAGTCAGGGATTTACCAACCAAGAGACCCAGTACTTC
TRBJ1-4,TRBV7-2,TRBD1,NA,CASSLNTGGAEKLFF,TGTGCCAGCAGCTTAAATACAGGGGGCGCGGAAAAACTGTTTTTT
TRBJ2-1,TRBV19,TRBD2,NA,CASSLGLAGLNEQFF,TGTGCCAGTAGTCTCGGACTAGCGGGGTTAAATGAGCAGTTCTTC
TRBJ2-3,TRBV5-1,TRBD1,NA,CASSGTGPDTQYF,TGCGCCAGCAGCGGGACAGGACCAGATACGCAGTATTTT
TRBJ2-1,TRBV2,NA,NA,CASRLGVLGQIEQFF,TGTGCCAGCAGGTTGGGGGTATTAGGACAGATTGAGCAGTTCTTC
TRBJ1-5,TRBV19,TRBD1,NA,CASTGTYRGNNQPQHF,TGTGCCAGTACAGGAACCTACAGGGGTAACAATCAGCCCCAGCATTTT
TRBJ1-1,TRBV19,NA,NA,CASSRRERAEAFF,TGTGCCAGTAGCAGGAGGGAGAGGGCTGAAGCTTTCTTT
TRBJ1-4,TRBV19,TRBD1,NA,CASSGTGTGSEKLFF,TGTGCCAGTAGTGGTACCGGGACAGGGAGTGAAAAACTGTTTTTT
TRBJ1-1,TRBV3-1/TRBV3-2,NA,NA,CASSQEGTKYFTEAFF,TGTGCCAGCAGCCAAGAGGGGACAAAATACTTTACTGAAGCTTTCTTT
TRBJ2-3,TRBV9,NA,NA,CASSVVGQADTQYF,TGTGCCAGCAGCGTAGTTGGGCAGGCAGATACGCAGTATTTT